Following are 13 T cell receptor beta chains from one sample sequenced in a study of blood T cell repertoires in COVID-19. The protocol was immunoSEQ multiplex PCR, while the TCRdb copy is restricted to in-frame clones and leaves out a portion. The sample holds hundreds of thousands of clones, about 83% seen once. The source material was peripheral blood. These receptors all stem from a woman in her 30s with COVID-19, enrolled during active disease.

The sample holds one count of this clone. The gene calls are TRBV5-1 and TRBJ2-1, with TRBD2 matching 14 bases. Trimming took 4 bases from V and 2 from J; bases not matched to a gene: 2. The CDR3 sequence is 16 residues long. Germline lookup yields CDR1 SGHRS and CDR2 YFSETQ. CDR3 nucleotides: TGCGCCAGCAGCCTGGGACTAGCGGGAGCCTACAATGAGCAGTTCTTC. Encoded protein: CASSLGLAGAYNEQFF.

V usage is TRBV6-5 and J usage is TRBJ2-7; TRBD2 agrees at 8 bases. Trimming cost V 6 bases and J 1 base; bases outside gene matches: 5. Germline CDR1 MNHEY, CDR2 SVGAGI. CDR3 size: 14 residues. CDR3 region: CASSRGGQSYEQYF. CDR3 bases: TGTGCCAGCAGCCGGGGGGGCCAGTCCTACGAGCAGTACTTC.

V gene TRBV25-1 combines with J gene TRBJ2-2; 7 nucleotides agree with TRBD2. The ends lost 2 bases at V and 3 bases at J; junction bases unmatched: 0. The V gene's germline CDR1 is MGHDK and CDR2 SYGVNS. There are 14 residues in the CDR3. The CDR3 nucleotides read TGTGCCAGCAGTGAACTAGCGGACACCGGGGAGCTGTTTTTT. Its protein product is CASSELADTGELFF. The full variable domain, completed using reference TRBV25-1 and TRBJ2-2, is EADIYQTPRYLVIGTGKKITLECSQTMGHDKMYWYQQDPGMELHLIHYSYGVNSTEKGDLSSESTVSRIRTEHFPLTLESARPSHTSQYLCASSELADTGELFFGEGSRLTVL.

The V gene is TRBV7-2, the J gene TRBJ2-5; 8 bases are a match to TRBD2. This CDR3 is 14 amino acids long. V gave up 5 bases and J gave up 2 bases; unmatched junction bases: 4. Germline V gene data show CDR1 as SGHTA and CDR2 as FQGNSA. The chain's CDR3 is CASSRGLAQETQYF. In DNA form, the CDR3 reads TGTGCCAGCAGCAGAGGACTAGCTCAAGAGACCCAGTACTTC.

This chain connects TRBV29-1 to TRBJ1-1; possible D gene TRBD1, 5 bases. Germline values: CDR1 SQVTM, CDR2 ANQGSEA. The V gene lost 2 bases and the J gene lost 2 bases, with 9 bases spanning the gap. CDR3 length: 13 residues. The CDR3: CSVEQQGNTEAFF. The CDR3 DNA sequence: TGCAGCGTTGAACAGCAGGGTAACACTGAAGCTTTCTTT.

The chain couples TRBV7-2 to TRBJ1-2; TRBD1 agrees at 9 bases. The germline CDR1 and CDR2 sequences are SGHTA and FQGNSA. This CDR3 is 13 amino acids long. The junction had 4 bases not matched to a gene; V was cut back by 5 bases and J by 6 bases. The CDR3 DNA reads as TGTGCCAGCAGCCGGGGACAGGGAGATGGCTACACCTTC. The encoded protein is CASSRGQGDGYTF.

This clone was found a few times. The rearrangement joins TRBV7-3 to TRBJ1-6; D remains unclear. CDR1 and CDR2 from the germline V gene are SGHTA and FQGTGA. The CDR3 runs to 16 residues. V was shortened by 5 bases and J by 0 bases, with 11 bases between the two germline ends. The chain's CDR3 is CASSPDGSSYNSPLHF. For the CDR3, the DNA is TGTGCCAGCAGCCCGGACGGGAGCTCCTATAATTCACCCCTCCACTTT.

V usage is TRBV7-2 and J usage is TRBJ2-2, with no clear D. The V end was cut by 4 bases, the J end by 5 bases, with 8 bases between. CDR3 length equals 13 residues. Germline loops: CDR1 SGHTA, CDR2 FQGNSA. This chain's CDR3 is CASSSGYTGELFF. The CDR3 DNA follows: TGTGCCAGCAGCTCCGGGTATACCGGGGAGCTGTTTTTT.

The chain uses TRBV12-3 or TRBV12-4 and TRBJ2-7; D is unclear. Trimming removed 6 bases at V and 2 bases at J, with 8 bases between. This CDR3 contains 12 residues. The CDR3 protein is CASSYDPYEQYF. DNA of the CDR3: TGTGCCAGCAGCTATGATCCCTACGAGCAGTACTTC.

The CDR3: CAISAFQGDGYTF. The CDR3 coding sequence is TGTGCCATCAGTGCTTTCCAGGGCGATGGCTACACCTTC. The chain carries TRBV10-3 and TRBJ1-2; the D gene is possibly TRBD1 (5 bases). Trimming shortened V by 4 bases and J by 6 bases, and 12 bases separated the two germline ends. CDR1 and CDR2 from the germline V gene are ENHRY and SYGVKD. This CDR3 is built from 13 residues.

The chain is built from TRBV5-4 and TRBJ1-4; D gene uncertain. Trimming shortened V by 0 bases and J by 0 bases, and 15 bases separated the two germline ends. This CDR3 has 18 residues. Germline assignment: CDR1 SGHNT and CDR2 YYREEE (reference sequence). The CDR3 reads CASSLGSPTEPTNEKLFF. The CDR3, as DNA: TGTGCCAGCAGCTTGGGTTCTCCGACGGAGCCAACTAATGAAAAACTGTTTTTT.

A few counts support this clone. This rearrangement joins TRBV6-1 to TRBJ1-2; 7 nucleotides match TRBD1. Germline loops: CDR1 MNHNS, CDR2 SASEGT. J was trimmed by 4 bases and V by 2 bases; bases with no gene match: 4. The CDR3 is made up of 14 amino acids. This CDR3 is CASSESGQSYGYTF. The CDR3 DNA is TGTGCCAGCAGTGAATCGGGACAGTCCTATGGCTACACCTTC.

The chain joins TRBV18 to TRBJ2-5; D remains ambiguous. Per the germline V gene, CDR1 is KGHSH and CDR2 is LQKENI. The V gene lost 0 bases and the J gene lost 1 base, with 9 bases spanning the gap. The CDR3 is made up of 15 amino acids. The CDR3, as DNA: TGTGCCAGCTCACCACCGGTGGTGGCCCAAGAGACCCAGTACTTC. Translated, it gives CASSPPVVAQETQYF.